Shown below are 9 T cell receptor beta chains from a single sample sequenced in a study of T cells after yellow fever vaccination. TCRdb independently ran MiXCR on the 5' RACE reads; one entry per CDR3 protein. This table holds roughly 170,000 distinct CDR3 sequences, around 9.7% found once. The material was CD8+ T cells sorted from PBMCs, obtained 45 days after the yellow fever booster vaccination. The receptors stem from a man younger than 35 who received the YFV17D yellow fever vaccine.

This rearrangement joins TRBV5-6 to TRBJ1-1; unclear D gene. Trimming took 6 bases from V and 4 from J, leaving 22 bases between them. Germline CDR1 reads SGHDT; CDR2 reads YYEEEE. The CDR3 sequence is 16 residues long. The CDR3 loop is CASTSYIGLGGTEAFF. The CDR3 DNA sequence: TGTGCCAGCACCTCGTACATCGGGCTCGGTGGCACTGAAGCTTTCTTT.

Regarding this clonotype: At one end, the junction sequence differs from germline, possibly due to a read error. V usage is TRBV2 and J usage is TRBJ2-3, with D possibly matching TRBD2 (5 bases). Germline CDR1 is SNHLY and CDR2 is FYNNEI. This CDR3 has 13 amino acids. The CDR3 reads CASSEAGRAYPFF. DNA for the CDR3: TGTGCCAGCAGTGAAGCTGGGCGGGCTTACCCGTTTTTT.

This clonotype was seen more than once but under ten times. This sequence joins TRBV19 and TRBJ2-1, with no clear D. Per the germline V gene, CDR1 is LNHDA and CDR2 is SQIVND (reference sequence). This CDR3 spans 14 amino acids. Trimming stripped 0 bases from V and 9 bases from J, with 12 bases between. Here the CDR3 reads CASSIEFGIPEQFF. The CDR3 coding sequence is TGTGCCAGTAGTATAGAGTTTGGGATCCCTGAGCAGTTCTTC.

This rearrangement joins TRBV12-3 or TRBV12-4 to TRBJ2-1; 9 bases map to TRBD2. The V gene end was trimmed by 5 bases and the J gene end by 8 bases; junction bases not matched to a gene: 16. The CDR3 loop spans 17 amino acids. The CDR3 spells CASSPYKTSGPGDEQFF. In nucleotides, the CDR3 is TGTGCCAGCAGTCCCTACAAGACTAGCGGCCCTGGGGATGAGCAGTTCTTC.

In its sample, this clonotype was seen many times. This chain joins TRBV10-3 and TRBJ1-4; tentatively, D is TRBD1 (6 bases). Trimming left V 10 bases short and J 0 bases short, with 18 bases between. CDR1 and CDR2 (germline): ENHRY, SYGVKD. The CDR3 runs 16 residues. The CDR3 sequence is CATGGGTSPTNEKLFF. As DNA, the CDR3 is TGTGCCACCGGGGGGGGCACAAGCCCAACTAATGAAAAACTGTTTTTT.

There are a few counts of this clonotype. The chain carries TRBV20-1 and TRBJ1-5; perhaps TRBD1 as D (5 bases). V dropped 4 bases and J dropped 0 bases, with 16 bases sitting between them. CDR1 and CDR2 from the germline V gene are DFQATT and SNEGSKA (reference sequence). The CDR3 is made up of 16 amino acids. CDR3 amino acids: CSATLTGAYSNQPQHF. The CDR3 DNA sequence: TGCAGTGCTACATTGACCGGGGCCTATAGCAATCAGCCCCAGCATTTT.

V and J are TRBV6-2 or TRBV6-3 and TRBJ2-7; tentative D call: TRBD1 (6 bases). The CDR3 sequence is 15 residues long. The V and J ends lost 2 bases and 0 bases respectively, with 11 bases between them. Germline CDR1 and CDR2: MNHEY and SVGEGT. CDR3 sequence reads: CASSYGRGSSYEQYV. DNA for the CDR3: TGTGCCAGCAGTTACGGCAGGGGTAGCTCCTACGAGCAGTACGTC.

This clonotype has more than one count but fewer than ten. The chain has TRBV9 and TRBJ1-1; 9 bases map to TRBD1. With V trimmed by 2 bases and J by 4 bases, 6 bases remained unmatched. CDR3 size: 15 residues. The germline V gene encodes CDR1 SGDLS and CDR2 YYNGEE. CDR3 sequence (DNA): TGTGCCAGCAGCGTCGGGGACAGGGAGAGCACTGAAGCTTTCTTT. Its translation: CASSVGDRESTEAFF.

This chain uses TRBV5-6 with TRBJ1-5; unclear D gene. This CDR3 is 11 amino acids long. The V and J ends lost 0 bases and 6 bases respectively, with 1 base between them. The germline V gene has CDR1 SGHDT and CDR2 YYEEEE. CDR3 loop: CASSLGQPQHF. CDR3 DNA sequence: TGTGCCAGCAGCTTGGGTCAGCCCCAGCATTTT.